The rows below give T cell receptor beta chains drawn from one sample of a study of T cell responses to AZD1222 COVID-19 vaccine. Sequenced by immunoSEQ multiplex PCR; TCRdb stores in-frame clones only, minus some. The profile shows around 78,000 clones, 87% of them singletons. The source was peripheral blood, collected on day 0 of AZD1222 vaccination. The receptors originated from an adult in good health. Each CDR3 is given with its conserved first and last residue. A D gene is named only where the DNA matches it firmly. A clone size is listed for some rows: how often the clone was seen (once, few, many), or a class if it is expanded.

>-|TRBJ1-4|TRBD1|TRBV6-5
CASRTGDLDEKLFF
TGTGCCAGCAGGACAGGGGACTTGGATGAAAAACTGTTTTTT
>-|TRBJ2-1|TRBD1|TRBV5-4
CASNSERGLNNEQFF
TGTGCCAGCAACTCGGAAAGGGGGCTCAACAATGAGCAGTTCTTC
>-|TRBJ1-3|TRBD1|TRBV29-1
CSGRTGFGNTIYF
TGCAGCGGTAGGACAGGATTTGGAAACACCATATATTTT
>-|TRBJ1-5|-|TRBV28
CASSWGPPGSNQPQHF
TGTGCCAGCAGCTGGGGGCCGCCAGGGAGCAATCAGCCCCAGCATTTT
>once|TRBJ1-6|-|TRBV5-6
CASSLEQGGSPLHF
TGTGCCAGCAGCTTGGAACAGGGTGGTTCACCCCTCCACTTT
>-|TRBJ2-3|-|TRBV29-1
CSGDQGPDTQYF
TGCAGCGGGGATCAGGGCCCAGATACGCAGTATTTT
>-|TRBJ2-7|TRBD1|TRBV7-2
CASTTGGVYYEQYF
TGTGCCAGCACCACAGGGGGCGTTTACTACGAGCAGTACTTC
>-|TRBJ2-5|-|TRBV5-1
CASSLVWPGRRETQYF
TGCGCCAGCAGCTTGGTGTGGCCAGGGAGGCGGGAGACCCAGTACTTC
>-|TRBJ2-3|-|TRBV12-3/TRBV12-4
CASSLYRSDTQYF
TGTGCCAGCAGTTTATACAGGTCCGATACGCAGTATTTT
>-|TRBJ1-2|TRBD1|TRBV27
CASSPWTGGNYGYTF
TGTGCCAGCAGTCCCTGGACAGGGGGGAACTATGGCTACACCTTC
>few|TRBJ2-3|-|TRBV12-3/TRBV12-4
CASSLGLPDTQYF
TGTGCCAGCAGTTTAGGTTTGCCAGATACGCAGTATTTT
>few|TRBJ1-5|-|TRBV27
CASSLLGNTKEPQHF
TGTGCCAGCAGTTTATTGGGCAACACCAAGGAGCCCCAGCATTTT
>-|TRBJ1-1|-|TRBV7-3
CASSLKGGLNTEAFF
TGTGCCAGCAGCTTAAAGGGCGGCTTGAACACTGAAGCTTTCTTT
>-|TRBJ2-6|-|TRBV4-3
CASSQDPARTRSGANVLTF
TGCGCCAGCAGCCAAGACCCAGCAAGAACCCGCTCTGGGGCCAACGTCCTGACTTTC
>few|TRBJ2-1|TRBD2|TRBV28
CASRGGSSPLNEQFF
TGTGCCAGCAGGGGCGGGAGTTCCCCCCTCAATGAGCAGTTCTTC
>-|TRBJ1-1|-|TRBV5-4
CASSLDIPLGEAFF
TGTGCCAGCAGCTTGGATATCCCGTTGGGTGAAGCTTTCTTT
>once|TRBJ1-2|TRBD1|TRBV5-4
CASSLGDRGGYGYTF
TGTGCCAGCAGCTTGGGGGACAGGGGAGGATATGGCTACACCTTC
>-|TRBJ2-1|-|TRBV5-1
CASSLDVGPLNEQFF
TGCGCCAGCAGCTTGGACGTAGGGCCCCTTAATGAGCAGTTCTTC
>-|TRBJ1-5|-|TRBV6-5
CASSPDPYSNQPQHF
TGTGCCAGCAGTCCCGACCCATATAGCAATCAGCCCCAGCATTTT
>-|TRBJ1-2|-|TRBV4-1
CASSPPRVANYGYTF
TGCGCCAGCAGCCCCCCCAGGGTAGCTAACTATGGCTACACCTTC
>-|TRBJ2-7|TRBD1|TRBV4-2
CASSHPGDSTYEQYF
TGTGCCAGCAGCCACCCTGGGGACAGCACCTACGAGCAGTACTTC
>few|TRBJ2-1|-|TRBV28
CASSLLGDSSYNEQFF
TGTGCCAGCAGTTTATTGGGCGATAGCTCCTACAATGAGCAGTTCTTC
>-|TRBJ2-7|-|TRBV27
CASSLGEAHYEQYF
TGTGCCAGCAGTTTAGGAGAGGCACACTACGAGCAGTACTTC
>-|TRBJ2-2|-|TRBV27
CASSYIRVLNTGELFF
TGTGCCAGCAGTTATATCAGGGTCCTGAACACCGGGGAGCTGTTTTTT
>-|TRBJ1-1|-|TRBV18
CASSPSANERTEAFF
TGTGCCAGCTCGCCCTCGGCGAACGAACGGACTGAAGCTTTCTTT
>-|TRBJ2-5|-|TRBV5-6
CASSWSEETQYF
TGTGCCAGCAGCTGGAGCGAAGAGACCCAGTACTTC
>few|TRBJ1-3|-|TRBV7-9
CASSLGSDSGNTIYF
TGTGCCAGCAGCTTAGGCTCGGACTCTGGAAACACCATATATTTT
>-|TRBJ2-2|-|TRBV9
CASSVGENTGELFF
TGTGCCAGCAGCGTAGGGGAGAACACCGGGGAGCTGTTTTTT
>-|TRBJ2-1|-|TRBV15
CATSRDYEQFF
TGTGCCACCAGCAGAGATTATGAGCAGTTCTTC
>-|TRBJ2-7|-|TRBV11-3
CASSSLGVSSLVDEQYF
TGTGCCAGCAGTTCCCTCGGGGTTTCTTCGTTAGTTGACGAGCAGTACTTC
>-|TRBJ1-1|-|TRBV2
CASSDYTALGAEAFF
TGTGCCAGCAGTGACTATACAGCGTTGGGCGCTGAAGCTTTCTTT
>-|TRBJ2-3|TRBD2|TRBV6-5
CASRPSGSTDTQYF
TGTGCCAGCAGACCTAGCGGGAGCACAGATACGCAGTATTTT
>-|TRBJ2-1|-|TRBV27
CASSFYGGLAVGQFF
TGTGCCAGCAGTTTTTACGGGGGGCTAGCAGTAGGGCAGTTCTTC
>-|TRBJ2-2|-|TRBV6-5
CASSTHNTGELFF
TGTGCCAGCAGTACACATAACACCGGGGAGCTGTTTTTT
>-|TRBJ2-5|TRBD2|TRBV7-6
CASSLEAGVGETQYF
TGTGCCAGCAGCTTAGAAGCGGGAGTCGGAGAGACCCAGTACTTC
>-|TRBJ2-5|TRBD2|TRBV29-1
CSVLEASGKETQYF
TGCAGCGTGCTGGAGGCTAGCGGTAAAGAGACCCAGTACTTC